These 27 T cell receptor beta chains were sequenced from one sample in a study of T cells after yellow fever vaccination. TCRdb redid the calling of the 5' RACE reads with MiXCR, one entry per CDR3 protein. In the table there are 600,000 to 750,000 distinct CDR3 sequences, approximately 13% of which are singletons. The sample was PBMCs, taken on the day of the yellow fever booster vaccination. These TCRs come from a man aged 25 to 40 who received the YFV17D yellow fever vaccine.

The genes are TRBV12-3 or TRBV12-4 and TRBJ2-5, with D possibly matching TRBD1 (7 bases). The CDR3 spans 15 residues. V was shortened by 4 bases and J by 5 bases, with 17 bases between the two germline ends. In nucleotides, the CDR3 is TGTGCCAGCAGTTCTAGCCGACAGGGAGGTGAGACCCAGTACTTC. This sequence encodes CASSSSRQGGETQYF.

This chain joins TRBV5-8 and TRBJ2-2; 9 bases agree with TRBD2. V shed 0 bases, J shed 5 bases, and the junction held 2 bases outside the gene matches. CDR1 is SGHTS and CDR2 is YDEGEE in the germline V gene. CDR3 length: 15 residues. CDR3 loop: CASSLGSGSTGELFF. The CDR3 region has the DNA TGTGCCAGCAGCTTGGGTAGCGGGAGTACCGGGGAGCTGTTTTTT.

This clonotype was counted at least ten times. The chain joins TRBV7-2 to TRBJ1-2; no definite D call. Trimming left V 1 base short and J 3 bases short, with 6 bases between. The V gene's germline CDR1 is SGHTA and CDR2 FQGNSA. The CDR3 has 13 residues. CDR3 loop: CASSLVADYGYTF. The DNA for the CDR3 is TGTGCCAGCAGCTTAGTGGCAGACTATGGCTACACCTTC.

This clonotype was counted ten times or more. V and J are TRBV10-3 and TRBJ1-2; D is perhaps TRBD1 (5 bases). The CDR3 has 12 amino acids. V lost 10 bases, J lost 6 bases, and 15 bases lay in between. Looked up from germline, CDR1 is ENHRY and CDR2 is SYGVKD. The CDR3 spells CATLRTTHGYTF. In DNA form, the CDR3 reads TGTGCCACGCTCCGGACAACCCATGGCTACACCTTC.

This clonotype came up a few times. The chain joins TRBV7-8 to TRBJ2-5; 9 nucleotides align to TRBD1. The CDR3 loop spans 15 amino acids. V lost 5 bases and J lost 4; bases outside the gene matches: 8. Germline loops: CDR1 SGHVS, CDR2 FQNEAQ. DNA of the CDR3: TGTGCCAGCAGCGCGGGACAGGGAGGGAGAGAGACCCAGTACTTC. It translates to CASSAGQGGRETQYF.

J is TRBJ2-5 and V is TRBV9, with 9 bases aligning to TRBD1. The germline V gene has CDR1 SGDLS and CDR2 YYNGEE. There are 16 residues in the CDR3. With V trimmed by 4 bases and J by 5 bases, 12 bases remained unmatched. The CDR3 protein is CASSPRGTGTAETQYF. The CDR3 region has the DNA TGTGCCAGCAGCCCCCGGGGGACAGGGACAGCGGAGACCCAGTACTTC.

This clonotype was seen repeatedly, ten times or more. One end of the junction fails to match germline, which may point to a read error. This chain uses TRBV5-1 with TRBJ2-7, with TRBD1 as a possible D gene (6 bases). The CDR3 sequence is 13 residues long. Germline CDR1 and CDR2: SGHRS and YFSETQ. The CDR3 region is CASSLGTEYGQYF. The CDR3, as DNA: TGCGCCAGCAGCTTGGGGACAGAGTACGGGCAGTACTTC.

The rearrangement links TRBV12-3 or TRBV12-4 to TRBJ2-4; no reliable D call. V lost 6 bases and J 2 bases, leaving 14 bases between the germline ends. This CDR3 region has 15 residues. CDR3 protein: CASSIGPVSKNIQYF. CDR3 nucleotide sequence: TGTGCCAGCAGCATCGGACCAGTTTCCAAAAACATTCAGTACTTC.

On this clonotype itself: Its ends do not fully match the called genes, so a read error is possible. V usage is TRBV20-1 and J usage is TRBJ2-1, with 8 bases aligning to TRBD2. This CDR3 contains 16 residues. Germline V gene lookup returns CDR1 DFQATT and CDR2 SNEGSKA (reference sequence). The CDR3 is CCARSVTSGSYNEQFF. The CDR3 DNA sequence: TGCTGTGCTAGGAGCGTAACTAGCGGTTCCTACAATGAGCAGTTCTTC.

This clonotype was seen a few times. This rearrangement joins TRBV12-3 or TRBV12-4 to TRBJ2-2, with 9 bases lining up with TRBD2. Trimming removed 2 bases from V and 6 bases from J; junction bases left unmatched: 4. This CDR3 is built from 15 residues. The CDR3 DNA reads TGTGCCAGCAGTTTAAGGCTAGCGGGACCCGGGGAGCTGTTTTTT. Translated: CASSLRLAGPGELFF.

This clonotype was found a few times. The rearrangement joins TRBV19 to TRBJ1-4, with D uncertain. Trimming removed 3 bases at V and 13 bases at J, with 9 bases between. Germline V CDR1 and CDR2: LNHDA, SQIVND (reference sequence). The length of the CDR3 is 11 residues. The CDR3 DNA sequence: TGTGCCAGTAGTATGCCGAACGTACTGTTTTTT. Translation: CASSMPNVLFF.

V and J are TRBV20-1 and TRBJ2-3; possibly TRBD2 for D (6 bases). Germline values: CDR1 DFQATT, CDR2 SNEGSKA (reference sequence). Trimming removed 6 bases at V and 1 base at J, with 14 bases between. The CDR3 runs to 14 residues. This chain's CDR3 is CSALGKRGTDTQYF. CDR3 nucleotide sequence: TGCAGTGCCCTAGGAAAGCGGGGCACAGATACGCAGTATTTT.

The table lists this clonotype with a few counts. This rearrangement joins TRBV7-3 to TRBJ1-1; D is undetermined. The germline CDR1 and CDR2 sequences are SGHTA and FQGTGA. Trimming removed 6 bases at V and 0 bases at J, with 8 bases between. This CDR3 is 13 amino acids long. CDR3: CASRASMNTEAFF. The CDR3 nucleotides are TGTGCCAGCAGAGCGTCCATGAACACTGAAGCTTTCTTT.

V and J are TRBV12-3 or TRBV12-4 and TRBJ2-5; 9 nucleotides align to TRBD2. V dropped 3 bases and J dropped 2; count of bases not matched to a gene: 7. The CDR3 loop spans 16 amino acids. The CDR3 here is CASSFGGSGGQETQYF. CDR3 DNA: TGTGCCAGCAGTTTTGGCGGGAGCGGGGGGCAAGAGACCCAGTACTTC.

The chain uses TRBV19 and TRBJ2-7; 7 positions match TRBD2. The germline V gene encodes CDR1 LNHDA and CDR2 SQIVND (reference sequence). J was trimmed by 2 bases and V by 4 bases; bases with no gene match: 2. The CDR3 is 13 residues long. DNA of the CDR3: TGTGCCAGTAGTAAAGCGGGAACCTACGAGCAGTACTTC. It translates to CASSKAGTYEQYF.

This clonotype was seen a few times. V is TRBV12-3 or TRBV12-4 and J is TRBJ1-2; D is uncertain. The CDR3 length is 13 residues. The V end was cut by 6 bases, the J end by 4 bases, with 12 bases between. DNA for the CDR3: TGTGCCAGCAGACTACAAGACCTCTATGGCTACACCTTC. Its translation: CASRLQDLYGYTF.

CDR3 DNA: TGTGCCAGCAGCCAAGCCTTTTCCAATGAGCAGTTCTTC. It is translated as CASSQAFSNEQFF. The chain links TRBV3-1 to TRBJ2-1, with D unresolved. Germline CDR1 and CDR2: LGHDT and YNNKEL (reference sequence). The ends were cut back, 1 base at V and 6 bases at J, with 7 bases in the middle. This CDR3 region has 13 residues.

The J gene is TRBJ2-7, the V gene TRBV7-9, with 8 positions matching TRBD2. The CDR3 contains 14 residues. V lost 6 bases to trimming and J lost 2 bases; unmatched junction nucleotides: 6. Germline V gene sequence: CDR1 SEHNR, CDR2 FQNEAQ (reference sequence). In nucleotides, the CDR3 is TGTGCCAGCAGTTTACCGGGACTAGCCTACGAGCAGTACTTC. Translating it yields CASSLPGLAYEQYF.

The CDR3 DNA follows: TGTGCCAGCTCACTCACAGGGGTTGCGGGGGAGCAGTACTTC. Translated: CASSLTGVAGEQYF. The chain combines TRBV18 with TRBJ2-7; TRBD1 might be the D (7 bases). Per the germline V gene, CDR1 is KGHSH and CDR2 is LQKENI. CDR3 length: 14 amino acids. Between the trimmed V and J ends, which lost 4 bases and 7 bases, there was a span of 17 bases. Full variable domain (missing parts from reference TRBV18 and TRBJ2-7): NAGVMQNPRHLVRRRGQEARLRCSPMKGHSHVYWYRQLPEEGLKFMVYLQKENIIDESGMPKERFSAEFPKEGPSILRIQQVVRGDSAAYFCASSLTGVAGEQYFGPGTRLTVT.

This clonotype was detected a few times. The V gene is TRBV6-2 or TRBV6-3, the J gene TRBJ2-5; no clear D gene. Germline assignment: CDR1 MNHEY and CDR2 SVGEGT. The germline V and J ends were trimmed by 4 bases and 7 bases, with 10 bases remaining between them. This CDR3 spans 12 amino acids. The CDR3 coding sequence is TGTGCCAGCAGTTGGACGTTGGTGACCCAGTACTTC. Amino acid sequence: CASSWTLVTQYF.

The rearrangement joins TRBV5-1 to TRBJ1-5; a weak D match, TRBD1 (5 bases). The CDR3 contains 14 residues. Germline V gives CDR1 SGHRS, CDR2 YFSETQ. The V end lost 2 bases, the J end lost 3 bases, and 9 bases lay between the germline ends. The CDR3, as DNA: TGCGCCAGCAGCTTTTCAGGGCTCAATCAGCCCCAGCATTTT. This sequence encodes CASSFSGLNQPQHF.

This chain connects TRBV4-3 to TRBJ2-5, with a possible D match to TRBD1 (5 bases). CDR3 length: 15 residues. CDR1 is LGHNA, CDR2 YSLEER, per germline. V lost 4 bases to trimming and J lost 4 bases, with 16 bases between them. In nucleotides, the CDR3 is TGCGCCAGCAGCCCCGCTGGTCAGGGAATAGAGACCCAGTACTTC. Translation: CASSPAGQGIETQYF.

This clonotype was observed a handful of times. The chain joins TRBV7-6 to TRBJ2-7; 7 nucleotides match TRBD1. The V gene's germline CDR1 is SGHVS and CDR2 FNYEAQ. CDR3 length: 14 residues. V shed 5 bases, J shed 3 bases, and the junction held 7 bases outside the gene matches. CDR3 sequence (DNA): TGTGCCAGCAGCGTCTACAGGGGTGACTACGAGCAGTACTTC. As protein: CASSVYRGDYEQYF.

Only a few counts were recorded for this clonotype. DNA of the CDR3: TGTGCCAGCTCACCGAGCCAGGGGTGGATCGCTTTCTTT. Amino acids: CASSPSQGWIAFF. The chain combines TRBV18 with TRBJ1-1, with a weak D call TRBD1 (6 bases). The germline V gene has CDR1 KGHSH and CDR2 LQKENI. The CDR3 sequence is 13 residues long. Trimming stripped 3 bases from V and 11 bases from J, with 16 bases between.

This clonotype was recorded at least ten times. V usage is TRBV20-1 and J usage is TRBJ2-7; perhaps TRBD1 as D (5 bases). Germline assignment: CDR1 DFQATT and CDR2 SNEGSKA (reference sequence). Between the trimmed V and J ends, which lost 6 bases and 2 bases, there was a span of 11 bases. This CDR3 region has 12 residues. CDR3: CSAGSGPYEQYF. Here the CDR3 DNA reads TGCAGTGCAGGATCAGGGCCCTACGAGCAGTACTTC.

CDR3 residues: CASTAPGLAGLEQYF. CDR3 nucleotides: TGTGCCAGCACCGCCCCCGGACTAGCGGGACTAGAGCAGTACTTC. V and J are TRBV6-2 or TRBV6-3 and TRBJ2-7; 12 bases align to TRBD2. This CDR3 region has 15 residues. Per germline, CDR1 MNHEY and CDR2 SVGEGT. V trimming: 7 bases; J trimming: 7 bases; junction bases outside the gene matches: 11.

This chain links TRBV4-3 with TRBJ2-7; D call uncertain. Trimming removed 3 bases from V and 5 bases from J, with 14 bases in between. CDR3 length: 14 amino acids. The V gene's germline CDR1 is LGHNA and CDR2 YSLEER. This CDR3 reads CASSQWTGKDEQYF. The CDR3 DNA is TGCGCCAGCAGCCAGTGGACGGGTAAGGACGAGCAGTACTTC.